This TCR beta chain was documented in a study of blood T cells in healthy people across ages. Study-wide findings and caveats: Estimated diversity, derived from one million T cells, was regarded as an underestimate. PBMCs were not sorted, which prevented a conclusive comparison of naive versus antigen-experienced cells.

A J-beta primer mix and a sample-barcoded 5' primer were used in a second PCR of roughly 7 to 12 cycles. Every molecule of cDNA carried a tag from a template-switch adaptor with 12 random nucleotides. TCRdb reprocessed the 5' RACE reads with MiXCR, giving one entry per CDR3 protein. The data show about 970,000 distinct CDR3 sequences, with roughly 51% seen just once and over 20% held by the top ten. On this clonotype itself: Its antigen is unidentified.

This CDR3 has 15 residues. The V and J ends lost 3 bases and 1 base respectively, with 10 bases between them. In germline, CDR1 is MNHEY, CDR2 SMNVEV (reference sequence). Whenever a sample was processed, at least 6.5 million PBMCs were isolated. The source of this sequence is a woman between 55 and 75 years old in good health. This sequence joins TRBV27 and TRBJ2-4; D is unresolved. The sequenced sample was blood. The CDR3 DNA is TGTGCCAGCAGTTTTGGGCAGGATGCCAAAAACATTCAGTACTTC. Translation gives CASSFGQDAKNIQYF.